The rows below give T cell receptor beta chains drawn from one sample of a study of blood T cell repertoires in COVID-19. Only in-frame clones appear in the TCRdb table, and some are missing; sequencing was by immunoSEQ multiplex PCR. This sample has approximately 300,000 clones, with roughly 84% found just once. The specimen sequenced was peripheral blood. These receptors came from a man between 50 and 59 years old with active or convalescent COVID-19. Both conserved end residues are part of each CDR3. Each record gives: V gene, clone size, D gene, J gene, CDR3 protein, CDR3 DNA. A D gene is named only where the DNA matches it firmly. A clone size is listed for some rows: how often the clone was seen (once, few, many), or a class if it is expanded.

V gene: TRBV28
clone size: .
D gene: TRBD1
J gene: TRBJ1-5
CDR3 protein: CASSSGTGEWEPQHF
CDR3 DNA: TGTGCCAGCAGTTCCGGGACAGGGGAGTGGGAGCCCCAGCATTTT

V gene: TRBV9
clone size: .
D gene: TRBD2
J gene: TRBJ2-1
CDR3 protein: CASSPRWGAGGAYNEQFF
CDR3 DNA: TGTGCCAGCAGCCCCCGATGGGGAGCGGGGGGGGCCTACAATGAGCAGTTCTTC

V gene: TRBV5-1
clone size: .
D gene: TRBD1
J gene: TRBJ1-4
CDR3 protein: CASSLRTGRGNEKLFF
CDR3 DNA: TGCGCCAGCAGCTTAAGGACAGGACGGGGGAATGAAAAACTGTTTTTT

V gene: TRBV11-3
clone size: .
D gene: .
J gene: TRBJ2-7
CDR3 protein: CASSFGPSYEQYF
CDR3 DNA: TGTGCCAGCAGCTTTGGCCCCTCCTACGAGCAGTACTTC

V gene: TRBV7-7
clone size: once
D gene: TRBD2
J gene: TRBJ2-3
CDR3 protein: CASSLYAGAWDTQYF
CDR3 DNA: TGTGCCAGCAGCTTATACGCGGGAGCGTGGGATACGCAGTATTTT

V gene: TRBV27
clone size: .
D gene: TRBD1
J gene: TRBJ1-6
CDR3 protein: CASSSRGQVYNSPLHF
CDR3 DNA: TGTGCCAGCAGCTCCCGAGGACAGGTTTATAATTCACCCCTCCACTTT

V gene: TRBV11-2
clone size: .
D gene: .
J gene: TRBJ1-1
CDR3 protein: CASSLEEGRGWTEAFF
CDR3 DNA: TGTGCCAGCAGCTTAGAGGAGGGCCGGGGGTGGACTGAAGCTTTCTTT

V gene: TRBV5-1
clone size: .
D gene: .
J gene: TRBJ1-1
CDR3 protein: CASGRGGGTSEAFF
CDR3 DNA: TGCGCCAGCGGACGCGGGGGTGGCACGTCTGAAGCTTTCTTT

V gene: TRBV15
clone size: .
D gene: .
J gene: TRBJ1-5
CDR3 protein: CATRSRGAGNQPQHF
CDR3 DNA: TGTGCCACCAGGAGTAGGGGCGCGGGCAATCAGCCCCAGCATTTT

V gene: TRBV6-5
clone size: .
D gene: .
J gene: TRBJ1-1
CDR3 protein: CASRYGESTEAFF
CDR3 DNA: TGTGCCAGCAGATACGGAGAGAGCACTGAAGCTTTCTTT

V gene: TRBV5-6
clone size: .
D gene: TRBD2
J gene: TRBJ2-1
CDR3 protein: CASSPLAGGSFVGQFF
CDR3 DNA: TGTGCCAGCAGCCCACTTGCGGGAGGATCCTTTGTAGGGCAGTTCTTC

V gene: TRBV24-1
clone size: .
D gene: TRBD1
J gene: TRBJ2-5
CDR3 protein: CATSDRGTGGRETQYF
CDR3 DNA: TGTGCCACCAGTGACCGCGGGACAGGGGGCAGGGAGACCCAGTACTTC

V gene: TRBV24-1
clone size: .
D gene: TRBD1
J gene: TRBJ1-4
CDR3 protein: CATSDSGQGGEKLFF
CDR3 DNA: TGTGCCACCAGTGACTCAGGACAGGGGGGTGAAAAACTGTTTTTT

V gene: TRBV5-8
clone size: .
D gene: .
J gene: TRBJ1-4
CDR3 protein: CASSRPRRRGDNEKLFF
CDR3 DNA: TGTGCCAGCAGCCGTCCCAGACGCCGGGGGGATAATGAAAAACTGTTTTTT

V gene: TRBV9
clone size: .
D gene: .
J gene: TRBJ2-1
CDR3 protein: CASSVTGREVNEQFF
CDR3 DNA: TGTGCCAGCAGCGTTACAGGGAGGGAGGTCAATGAGCAGTTCTTC

V gene: TRBV28
clone size: .
D gene: .
J gene: TRBJ1-1
CDR3 protein: CASSLQGPRVRNTEAFF
CDR3 DNA: TGTGCCAGCAGTTTACAGGGGCCCAGGGTAAGGAACACTGAAGCTTTCTTT

V gene: TRBV6-6
clone size: once
D gene: TRBD1
J gene: TRBJ1-4
CDR3 protein: CASLGQEYEKLFF
CDR3 DNA: TGTGCCAGCTTGGGACAGGAGTATGAAAAACTGTTTTTT

V gene: TRBV2
clone size: .
D gene: TRBD1
J gene: TRBJ1-2
CDR3 protein: CASNRGQGSGYTF
CDR3 DNA: TGTGCCAGCAACCGCGGACAGGGGTCTGGCTACACCTTC

V gene: TRBV28
clone size: .
D gene: TRBD1
J gene: TRBJ1-3
CDR3 protein: CASRSGGAGGNTIYF
CDR3 DNA: TGTGCCAGCAGATCAGGGGGCGCCGGTGGAAACACCATATATTTT

V gene: TRBV5-5
clone size: .
D gene: TRBD1
J gene: TRBJ1-2
CDR3 protein: CASSDRGDYGYTF
CDR3 DNA: TGTGCCAGCAGCGACAGGGGCGACTATGGCTACACCTTC

V gene: TRBV15
clone size: .
D gene: .
J gene: TRBJ1-4
CDR3 protein: CATSRDQAGSNEKLFF
CDR3 DNA: TGTGCCACCAGCAGAGATCAAGCAGGGTCTAATGAAAAACTGTTTTTT

V gene: TRBV5-4
clone size: .
D gene: .
J gene: TRBJ2-5
CDR3 protein: CASSPTGFQETQYF
CDR3 DNA: TGTGCCAGCAGCCCAACAGGGTTTCAAGAGACCCAGTACTTC

V gene: TRBV5-5
clone size: .
D gene: .
J gene: TRBJ1-5
CDR3 protein: CASSLDPGGNQPQHF
CDR3 DNA: TGTGCCAGCAGCTTGGACCCCGGGGGCAATCAGCCCCAGCATTTT

V gene: TRBV4-3
clone size: .
D gene: .
J gene: TRBJ2-1
CDR3 protein: CASSQVLATGHNEQFF
CDR3 DNA: TGCGCCAGCAGCCAAGTTTTAGCGACGGGTCACAATGAGCAGTTCTTC

V gene: TRBV24-1
clone size: .
D gene: TRBD2
J gene: TRBJ2-1
CDR3 protein: CATSDPLAGGRYNEQFF
CDR3 DNA: TGTGCCACCAGTGATCCCCTAGCGGGAGGACGATACAATGAGCAGTTCTTC

V gene: TRBV6-6
clone size: .
D gene: TRBD2
J gene: TRBJ2-1
CDR3 protein: CASSYSLAGVYNEQFF
CDR3 DNA: TGTGCCAGCAGTTACTCTCTAGCGGGGGTTTACAATGAGCAGTTCTTC

V gene: TRBV11-3
clone size: .
D gene: .
J gene: TRBJ1-1
CDR3 protein: CASSFWGGTEAFF
CDR3 DNA: TGTGCCAGCAGCTTTTGGGGGGGCACTGAAGCTTTCTTT

V gene: TRBV3-1/TRBV3-2
clone size: .
D gene: .
J gene: TRBJ2-1
CDR3 protein: CASSPRGARGNEQFF
CDR3 DNA: TGTGCCAGCAGCCCCCGGGGGGCGCGGGGCAATGAGCAGTTCTTC

V gene: TRBV7-8
clone size: .
D gene: .
J gene: TRBJ1-1
CDR3 protein: CASREDRKNTEAFF
CDR3 DNA: TGTGCCAGCAGGGAAGACAGGAAGAACACTGAAGCTTTCTTT

V gene: TRBV7-3
clone size: .
D gene: TRBD1
J gene: TRBJ1-2
CDR3 protein: CASSPQTGGHGYTF
CDR3 DNA: TGTGCCAGCAGCCCCCAGACAGGGGGGCATGGCTACACCTTC